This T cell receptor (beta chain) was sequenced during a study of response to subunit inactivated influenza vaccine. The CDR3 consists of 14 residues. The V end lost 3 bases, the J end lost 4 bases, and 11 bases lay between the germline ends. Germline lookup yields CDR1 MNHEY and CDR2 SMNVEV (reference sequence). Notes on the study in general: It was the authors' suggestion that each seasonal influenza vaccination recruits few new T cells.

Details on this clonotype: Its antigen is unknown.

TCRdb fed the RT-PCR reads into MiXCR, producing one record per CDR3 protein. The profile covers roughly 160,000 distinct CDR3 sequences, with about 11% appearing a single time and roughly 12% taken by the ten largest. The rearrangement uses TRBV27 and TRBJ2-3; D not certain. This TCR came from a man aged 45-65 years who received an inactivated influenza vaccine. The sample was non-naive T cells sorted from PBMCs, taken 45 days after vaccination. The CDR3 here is CASSFESQSDTQYF. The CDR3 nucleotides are TGTGCCAGCAGTTTCGAGTCTCAATCAGATACGCAGTATTTT.